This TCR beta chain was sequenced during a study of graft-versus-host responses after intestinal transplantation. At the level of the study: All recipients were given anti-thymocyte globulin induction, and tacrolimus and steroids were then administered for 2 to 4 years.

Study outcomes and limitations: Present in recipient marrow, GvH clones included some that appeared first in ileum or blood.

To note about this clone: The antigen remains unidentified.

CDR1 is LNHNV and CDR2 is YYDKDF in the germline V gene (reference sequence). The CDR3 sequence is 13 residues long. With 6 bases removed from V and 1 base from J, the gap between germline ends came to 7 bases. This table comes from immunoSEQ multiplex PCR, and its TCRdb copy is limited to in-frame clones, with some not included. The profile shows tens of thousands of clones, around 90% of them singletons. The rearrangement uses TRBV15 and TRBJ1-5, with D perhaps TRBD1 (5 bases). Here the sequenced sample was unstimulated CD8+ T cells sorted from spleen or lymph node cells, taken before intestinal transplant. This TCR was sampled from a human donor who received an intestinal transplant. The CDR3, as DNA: TGTGCCACCAGTGACAGAAGCAATCAGCCCCAGCATTTT. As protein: CATSDRSNQPQHF.